In its sample, the clone carrying this T cell receptor (beta chain) was seen many times. Its matching antigen is unknown. The data stem from a study of T-cell reconstitution after alpha-beta-depleted transplantation in children. Overall study results and limits: Hyperexpanded clones declined; after one year, newly produced T cells mostly supplied diversity.

CDR1 is MDHEN and CDR2 is SYDVKM in the germline V gene. V was cut by 7 bases and J by 4 bases, with 11 bases left in between. This CDR3 region has 12 residues. During its preparation, the TCRbeta library received unique molecular identifiers. TCRdb passed the PCR reads through MiXCR, listing each CDR3 protein once. The sample shows around 190,000 distinct CDR3 sequences, approximately 7% of them seen only once. The source material was PBMCs, sampled before TCRalphabeta/CD19-depleted stem cell transplant. The chain uses TRBV28 and TRBJ2-7; the D gene is possibly TRBD2 (6 bases). This TCR derives from a boy between 2 and 10 years old with acute lymphoblastic leukemia, due to receive a stem cell transplant. CDR3 sequence (DNA): TGTGCCAGCACGCGGGAACCTTACGAGCAGTACTTC. Protein product: CASTREPYEQYF.